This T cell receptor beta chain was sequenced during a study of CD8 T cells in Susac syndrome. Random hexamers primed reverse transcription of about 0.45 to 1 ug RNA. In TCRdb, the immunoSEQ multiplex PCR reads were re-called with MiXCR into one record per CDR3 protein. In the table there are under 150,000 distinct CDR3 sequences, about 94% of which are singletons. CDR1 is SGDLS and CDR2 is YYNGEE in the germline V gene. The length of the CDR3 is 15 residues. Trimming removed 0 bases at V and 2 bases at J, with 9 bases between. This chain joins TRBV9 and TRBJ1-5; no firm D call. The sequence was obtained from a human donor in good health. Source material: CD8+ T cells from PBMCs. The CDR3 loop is CASSVDGGGNQPQHF. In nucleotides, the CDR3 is TGTGCCAGCAGCGTAGACGGCGGTGGCAATCAGCCCCAGCATTTT.